This is a list of T cell receptor beta chains from one sample in a study of shared clonotypes between healthy human individuals. Clones were read by immunoSEQ multiplex PCR, and TCRdb kept only the in-frame ones, dropping some. The sample contains around 1.9 million clones, around 93% of which appear only once. The sample consisted of naive CD8+ T cells from PBMCs. The receptors derive from a young man in good health. Some clones in this sample may be carry-over from other donors' samples. Both conserved end residues are part of each CDR3. Fields, in order: D gene, clone size, V gene, J gene, CDR3 protein, CDR3 DNA. A D gene is named only where the DNA matches it firmly. Size is omitted from some rows. Given values are once, few, many or a class for expanded clones.

.	once	TRBV2	TRBJ2-3	CASMPGTDTQYF	TGTGCCAGCATGCCTGGGACAGATACGCAGTATTTT
.	.	TRBV4-1	TRBJ1-6	CASSQDIPSSYNSPLHF	TGCGCCAGCAGCCAAGATATACCGAGCTCCTATAATTCACCCCTCCACTTT
TRBD2	once	TRBV15	TRBJ2-3	CATSRTSGRTDTQYF	TGTGCCACCAGCAGAACTAGCGGGAGAACAGATACGCAGTATTTT
.	.	TRBV19	TRBJ1-1	CASSIGNSEAFF	TGTGCCAGTAGTATAGGGAATTCCGAAGCTTTCTTT
TRBD2	.	TRBV27	TRBJ2-7	CASSLLFTSGSSHEQYF	TGTGCCAGCAGTTTGCTCTTTACTAGCGGGAGTTCTCACGAGCAGTACTTC
.	.	TRBV5-4	TRBJ2-7	CASSLGANPKTSSYEQYF	TGTGCCAGCAGCCTGGGGGCCAATCCGAAAACGAGCTCCTACGAGCAGTACTTC
.	.	TRBV11-3	TRBJ1-5	CASSSSLGQSSNQPQHF	TGTGCCAGCAGCTCATCCCTTGGACAGAGTAGCAATCAGCCCCAGCATTTT
.	.	TRBV5-1	TRBJ1-4	CASSYRSRDEKLFF	TGCGCCAGCAGCTACAGGAGTCGGGATGAAAAACTGTTTTTT
TRBD1	.	TRBV6-1	TRBJ2-7	CASSEGDRASYEQYF	TGTGCCAGCAGTGAGGGTGACAGGGCCTCCTACGAGCAGTACTTC
.	.	TRBV11-2	TRBJ2-3	CASSLVLGGMWDTQYF	TGTGCCAGCAGCTTAGTACTAGGCGGCATGTGGGATACGCAGTATTTT
TRBD1	.	TRBV7-9	TRBJ1-4	CASTAGQFNEKLFF	TGTGCCAGCACCGCGGGACAGTTTAATGAAAAACTGTTTTTT
.	.	TRBV19	TRBJ2-7	CASSIDPGYEQYF	TGTGCCAGTAGTATTGACCCTGGCTACGAGCAGTACTTC
.	.	TRBV7-2	TRBJ1-2	CASSTRQAANYGYTF	TGTGCCAGCAGCACCCGACAAGCAGCTAACTATGGCTACACCTTC
.	once	TRBV9	TRBJ1-1	CASSVGVYTEAFF	TGTGCCAGCAGCGTAGGAGTGTACACTGAAGCTTTCTTT
TRBD2	.	TRBV2	TRBJ2-3	CASSEGRASTDTQYF	TGTGCCAGCAGTGAGGGGAGGGCGAGCACAGATACGCAGTATTTT
.	.	TRBV19	TRBJ2-1	CASSIGTTGFNEQFF	TGTGCCAGTAGTATAGGGACTACGGGATTCAATGAGCAGTTCTTC
TRBD1	.	TRBV5-5	TRBJ2-7	CASSSETGIYEQYF	TGTGCCAGCAGCAGTGAGACAGGGATCTACGAGCAGTACTTC
.	.	TRBV2	TRBJ1-2	CASSEMGSYGYTF	TGTGCCAGCAGTGAAATGGGGAGCTATGGCTACACCTTC
.	.	TRBV4-1	TRBJ2-7	CASSPGPAYREQYF	TGCGCCAGCAGCCCAGGGCCGGCATACCGCGAGCAGTACTTC
.	.	TRBV10-1	TRBJ1-5	CASRGQSNQPQHF	TGCGCCAGCAGAGGACAAAGCAATCAGCCCCAGCATTTT
.	few	TRBV9	TRBJ1-5	CASSAPGQNQPQHF	TGTGCCAGCAGTGCCCCGGGACAAAATCAGCCCCAGCATTTT
.	.	TRBV28	TRBJ1-2	CASSAMRGYGYTF	TGTGCCAGCAGTGCCATGCGGGGGTATGGCTACACCTTC
.	.	TRBV9	TRBJ1-1	CASSPHEGTEAFF	TGTGCCAGCAGCCCCCACGAAGGCACTGAAGCTTTCTTT
.	.	TRBV11-2	TRBJ1-1	CASSLLGYAFF	TGTGCCAGCAGCTTGCTCGGATATGCTTTCTTT